This TCR beta chain was identified during a study of cytomegalovirus exposure and HLA in healthy donors. Study-level points and caveats: Donors belonging to an Asian-associated ancestry cluster reportedly showed fewer N-insertions in productive TCRs than the roughly 670-donor mean, according to what a later analysis found. There were a few CMV-associated chains whose specificity for CMV antigens was confirmed in vitro. In a later analysis, HLA-associated beta chains showed higher expansion and lower generation probabilities than comparable chains. In an earlier analysis, in around 590 donors, most V segments appeared productive either ~87% or ~30% of the time.

Germline values: CDR1 MGHRA, CDR2 YSYEKL. This CDR3 comprises 16 residues. Trimming took off 1 base at V and 0 bases at J, with 10 bases between the two ends. With 60 Vbeta and 13 Jbeta primers, the PCR was carried out. TCRdb's copy holds only in-frame clones and misses some; the assay was immunoSEQ multiplex PCR. The table shows under 200,000 clones, with approximately 12% occurring only once. This clone was observed a few times. Its target is not known. Sequenced sample: PBMCs. The TCR originated in a man aged 50-59 years in good health and CMV-seropositive. The chain is built from TRBV4-1 and TRBJ1-5; D might be TRBD1 (5 bases). CDR3: CASSQVPTVSNQPQHF. The CDR3 coding sequence is TGCGCCAGCAGCCAAGTTCCGACAGTTAGCAATCAGCCCCAGCATTTT.